This TCR beta chain was profiled in a study of blood T cell repertoires in COVID-19. Study at large: The samples span acute and convalescent COVID-19 from the United States, Italy and Spain. The cDNA or gDNA used as material had been derived from T cells, B-cell-depleted T cells, or PBMCs.

Germline V gene lookup returns CDR1 MDHEN and CDR2 SYDVKM. Trimming cost V 3 bases and J 4 bases; bases outside gene matches: 5. The CDR3 spans 15 residues. Per the original data handling: Reference gene primer amplification yielded estimated nucleated cell counts. Only in-frame clones appear in the TCRdb table, and some are missing; sequencing was by immunoSEQ multiplex PCR. V and J calls and clone size are those listed in that table; D and trimming were worked out from the DNA. The sample has some 240,000 clones, around 82% seen once. The sequence derives from a human donor in a cohort sampled during active COVID-19. The source material was peripheral blood. The chain recombines TRBV28 with TRBJ2-3; 9 positions agree with TRBD2. The CDR3: CASSFAGGPPDTQYF. DNA of the CDR3: TGTGCCAGCAGTTTTGCGGGGGGGCCCCCAGATACGCAGTATTTT.